The 11 T cell receptor delta chains in this list originate from one sample, sequenced in a study of gamma delta lymphoproliferative disorders and STAT genes. TCRdb re-called the multiplex PCR reads via CATT. The data hold over 1,500 delta-chain clones, with less than 3% observed a single time. The receptor sequences were amplified from genomic DNA of peripheral blood mononuclear cells. The specimen was blood. The receptors were gathered from a human donor in good health.

This clone has just a few counts. The amino acid sequence in TCRdb belongs to a much larger clone and departs from this DNA's translation at residue 17, likely a sequencing read error; the sequence shown is translated from the DNA. This chain uses TRDV2 with TRDJ1; the match to TRDD3 covers 13 bases. The CDR3 has 19 amino acids. Looked up from germline, CDR1 is GEAIGNYY and CDR2 is EKD. The CDR3 sequence: CACDTLVLGDTHYTDKPIF. The CDR3 nucleotides are TGTGCCTGTGACACCTTAGTACTGGGGGATACGCATTACACCGATAAACCCATCTTT.

About this clone itself: The protein in TCRdb stems from a much larger clone and differs at residue 9 from this DNA's translation, likely a read error; here the protein is translated from the DNA. This chain links TRDV2 with TRDJ1; a weak D match, TRDD2 (5 bases). Per germline, CDR1 GEAIGNYY and CDR2 EKD. The CDR3 length is 15 residues. V shed 4 bases and J shed 2 bases, with 16 bases lying between them. CDR3 nucleotide sequence: TGTGCCTGTGAAACCTACCAACTGCGGACCGATAAACTCATCTTT. Translated: CACETYQLRTDKLIF.

About this clone itself: The protein held in TCRdb is that of a much larger clone and does not match this DNA's translation at residue 5, likely because of a read error; the protein shown is translated from the DNA. The gene calls are TRDV2 and TRDJ3, with TRDD3 matching over 7 bases. This CDR3 has 18 amino acids. In germline, CDR1 is GEAIGNYY, CDR2 EKD. The junction had 11 bases not matched to a gene; V was cut back by 3 bases and J by 4 bases. CDR3 residues: CACDAKGILKWDTRQMFF. In DNA form, the CDR3 reads TGTGCCTGTGACGCGAAGGGGATATTGAAGTGGGACACCCGACAGATGTTTTTC.

On this clone: A far larger clone differs by one base, so this is likely a read error. The sample holds other DNA sequences that translate to the same CDR3. The chain couples TRDV1 to TRDJ1, with a tentative D call TRDD3 (6 bases). Germline CDR1 TSWWSYY, CDR2 QGS. There are 21 residues in the CDR3. The CDR3 sequence is CALGEPPPCLGGHQYTDKLIF. As DNA, the CDR3 is TGTGCTCTTGGGGAACCCCCTCCTTGCCTTGGGGGTCATCAGTACACTGATAAACTCATCTTT.

Turning to this clone: TCRdb's entry gives the protein of a much larger clone, which mismatches this DNA's translation at residue 8, likely from a read error; the protein reported here is translated from the DNA. The chain combines TRDV2 with TRDJ3; D ambiguous. The CDR3 is 20 residues long. V dropped 0 bases and J dropped 2 bases, with 19 bases sitting between them. Germline CDR1 GEAIGNYY, CDR2 EKD. The CDR3 DNA sequence: TGTGCCTGTGACACCGCGACTAGGGGTCCCGTAACCTGGGACACCCGACAGATGTTTTTC. Its protein product is CACDTATRGPVTWDTRQMFF.

Concerning this clone itself: The amino acid sequence in TCRdb belongs to a much larger clone and departs from this DNA's translation at residue 5, likely a sequencing read error; the sequence shown is translated from the DNA. V usage is TRDV2 and J usage is TRDJ1, with 8 bases that match TRDD3. The CDR3 runs to 19 residues. Per the germline V gene, CDR1 is GEAIGNYY and CDR2 is EKD. This CDR3 is CACSNLEKGYDEYTDKLIF. The CDR3 region has the DNA TGTGCCTGTTCGAATTTGGAGAAGGGATACGACGAGTACACTGATAAACTCATCTTT.

Regarding this clone: This sequence is one base from a far larger clone and is likely a read error. Other nucleotide sequences in the sample specify the same CDR3. This chain joins TRDV2 and TRDJ1; D not resolved. The CDR3 spans 9 residues. V was trimmed by 7 bases and J by 10 bases, leaving 9 bases between them. Germline CDR1 and CDR2: GEAIGNYY and EKD. CDR3 nucleotide sequence: TGTGCCTGCTCTGTGGGACTCATCTTT. Encoded protein: CACSVGLIF.

With regard to this clone: A far larger clone is one nucleotide away, so this likely arose from a read error. The same CDR3 is also encoded by other DNA sequences in this sample. The chain has TRDV2 and TRDJ1, with 11 bases that match TRDD3. In germline, CDR1 is GEAIGNYY, CDR2 EKD. The CDR3 runs 21 residues. The CDR3 DNA reads TGTGCCTGCGACACCGTGGGTGGGGGATACGCGGACGGGTCGTACACCGATAAACTCATCTTT. Translating gives CACDTVGGGYADGSYTDKLIF.

This clone has just a few counts. It differs at one base from a far larger clone, so likely a read error. Other DNA variants within this sample encode the same CDR3. This chain joins TRDV2 and TRDJ3; possible D gene TRDD3, 6 bases. Germline V gives CDR1 GEAIGNYY, CDR2 EKD. This CDR3 comprises 21 residues. CDR3 nucleotide sequence: TGTGCCTGTGACCCCGTTGGGGGCGATTTTGTAAGGTCCTGGGACACCCGTCAGATGTTTTTC. Residues: CACDPVGGDFVRSWDTRQMFF.

This clone has a handful of counts. No V gene call is available, although the J gene is TRDJ1; whether TRDD3, the table's D call, matches the DNA was not checked. The CDR3 totals 17 residues. CDR3 nucleotides: TGTGCCTCCTTCCCCAGGAGATACGAGGGATACACCGATAAACTCATCTTT. It yields the protein CASFPRRYEGYTDKLIF.

Concerning this clone itself: This likely stems from a read error, as it lies one base from a far larger clone. The V gene is TRDV2, the J gene TRDJ1; TRDD3 agrees at 11 bases. Trimming took 0 bases from V and 4 from J; bases not matched to a gene: 24. CDR1 and CDR2 (germline): GEAIGNYY, EKD. This CDR3 spans 22 amino acids. CDR3 in amino acids: CACDTLPTSSVVGDTRGDKLIF. The CDR3 DNA reads as TGTGCCTGTGACACCCTTCCTACGTCCTCTGTGGTGGGGGATACGCGGGGCGATAAACTCATCTTT.